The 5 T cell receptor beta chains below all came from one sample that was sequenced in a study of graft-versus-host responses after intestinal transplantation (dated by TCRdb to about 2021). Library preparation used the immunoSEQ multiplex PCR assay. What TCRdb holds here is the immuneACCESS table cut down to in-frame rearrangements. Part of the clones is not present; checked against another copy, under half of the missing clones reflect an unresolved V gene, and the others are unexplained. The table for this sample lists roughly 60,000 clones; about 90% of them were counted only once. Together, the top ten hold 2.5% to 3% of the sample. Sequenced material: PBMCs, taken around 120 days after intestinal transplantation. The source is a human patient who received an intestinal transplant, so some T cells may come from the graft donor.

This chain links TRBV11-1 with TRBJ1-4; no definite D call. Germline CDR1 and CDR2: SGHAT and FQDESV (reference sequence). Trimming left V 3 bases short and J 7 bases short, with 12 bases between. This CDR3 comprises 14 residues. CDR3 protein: CASSLVADGEKLFF. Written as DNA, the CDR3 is TGTGCCAGCAGCTTGGTGGCAGACGGTGAAAAACTGTTTTTT.

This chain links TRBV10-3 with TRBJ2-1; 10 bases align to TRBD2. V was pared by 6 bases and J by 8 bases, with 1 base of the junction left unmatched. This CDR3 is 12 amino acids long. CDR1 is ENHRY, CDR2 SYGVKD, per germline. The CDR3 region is CAISGLADEQFF. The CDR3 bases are TGTGCCATCAGCGGACTAGCGGATGAGCAGTTCTTC.

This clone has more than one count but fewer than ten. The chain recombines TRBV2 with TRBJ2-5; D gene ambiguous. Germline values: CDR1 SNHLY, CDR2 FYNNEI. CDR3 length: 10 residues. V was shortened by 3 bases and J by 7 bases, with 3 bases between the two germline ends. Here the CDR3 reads CASSEGTQYF. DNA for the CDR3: TGTGCCAGCAGTGAGGGGACCCAGTACTTC.

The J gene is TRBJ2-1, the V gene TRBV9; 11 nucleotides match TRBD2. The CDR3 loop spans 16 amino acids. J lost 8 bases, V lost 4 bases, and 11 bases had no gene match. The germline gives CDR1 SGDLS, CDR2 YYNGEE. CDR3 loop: CASSFGLAGTLHEQFF. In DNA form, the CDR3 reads TGTGCCAGCAGCTTTGGACTAGCGGGTACCCTGCATGAGCAGTTCTTC.

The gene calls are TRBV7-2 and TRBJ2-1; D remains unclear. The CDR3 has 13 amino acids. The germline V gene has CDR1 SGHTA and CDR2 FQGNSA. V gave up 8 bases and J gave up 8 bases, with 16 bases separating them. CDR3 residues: CASGVGFGDEQFF. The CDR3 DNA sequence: TGTGCCAGCGGAGTAGGATTTGGGGATGAGCAGTTCTTC.